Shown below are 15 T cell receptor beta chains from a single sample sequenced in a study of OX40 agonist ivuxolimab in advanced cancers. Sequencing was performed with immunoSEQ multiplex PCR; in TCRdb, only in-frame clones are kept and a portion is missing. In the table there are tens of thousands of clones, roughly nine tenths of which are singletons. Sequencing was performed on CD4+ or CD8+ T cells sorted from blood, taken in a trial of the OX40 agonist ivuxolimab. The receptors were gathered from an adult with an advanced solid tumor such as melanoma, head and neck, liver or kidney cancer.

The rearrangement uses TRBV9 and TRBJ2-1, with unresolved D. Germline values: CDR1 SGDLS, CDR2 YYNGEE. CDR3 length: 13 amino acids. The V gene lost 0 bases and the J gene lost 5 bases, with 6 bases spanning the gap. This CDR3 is CASSVAWDNEQFF. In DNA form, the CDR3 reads TGTGCCAGCAGCGTAGCTTGGGACAATGAGCAGTTCTTC.

CDR3 sequence: CASSFQGGYGYTF. CDR3 DNA sequence: TGTGCCAGCAGTTTCCAGGGAGGCTATGGCTACACCTTC. The V gene is TRBV27, the J gene TRBJ1-2; D possibly corresponds to TRBD1 (5 bases). The CDR3 has 13 residues. The germline gives CDR1 MNHEY, CDR2 SMNVEV (reference sequence). V was pared by 3 bases and J by 4 bases, with 9 bases between.

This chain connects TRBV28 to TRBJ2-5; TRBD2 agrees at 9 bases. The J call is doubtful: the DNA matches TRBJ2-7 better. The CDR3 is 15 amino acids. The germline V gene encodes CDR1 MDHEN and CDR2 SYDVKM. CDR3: CASRLAGGRAYEQYF. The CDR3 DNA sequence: TGTGCCAGCAGGTTAGCGGGCGGGAGGGCCTACGAGCAGTACTTC.

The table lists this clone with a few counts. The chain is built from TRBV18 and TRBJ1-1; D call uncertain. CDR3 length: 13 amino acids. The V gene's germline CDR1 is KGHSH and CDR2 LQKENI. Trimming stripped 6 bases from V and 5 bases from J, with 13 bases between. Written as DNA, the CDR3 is TGTGCCAGCTCGTACAGCGGGTGGACTGAAGCTTTCTTT. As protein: CASSYSGWTEAFF.

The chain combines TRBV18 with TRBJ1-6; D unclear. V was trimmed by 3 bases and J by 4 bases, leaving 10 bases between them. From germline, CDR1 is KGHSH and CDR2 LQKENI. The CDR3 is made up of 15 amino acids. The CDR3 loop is CASSPSTAYNSPLHF. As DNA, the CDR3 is TGTGCCAGCTCACCTTCCACGGCTTATAATTCACCCCTCCACTTT.

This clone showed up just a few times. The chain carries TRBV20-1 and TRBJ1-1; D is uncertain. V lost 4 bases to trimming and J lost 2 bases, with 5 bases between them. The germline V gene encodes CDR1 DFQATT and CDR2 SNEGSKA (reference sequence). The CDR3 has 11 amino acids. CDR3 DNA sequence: TGCAGTGCTACCGTCAACACTGAAGCTTTCTTT. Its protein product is CSATVNTEAFF.

CDR3 sequence reads: CASSPITNEKLFF. Here the CDR3 DNA reads TGTGCCAGCTCACCAATAACTAATGAAAAACTGTTTTTT. J is TRBJ1-4 and V is TRBV18; D is ambiguous. CDR3 size: 13 residues. From germline, CDR1 is KGHSH and CDR2 LQKENI. Trimming left V 2 bases short and J 1 base short, with 2 bases between.

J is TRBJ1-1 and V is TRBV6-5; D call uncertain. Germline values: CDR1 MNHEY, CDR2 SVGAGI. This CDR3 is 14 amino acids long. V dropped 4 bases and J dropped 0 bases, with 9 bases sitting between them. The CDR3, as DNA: TGTGCCAGCAGTTTCCTCGGCCTGAACACTGAAGCTTTCTTT. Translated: CASSFLGLNTEAFF.

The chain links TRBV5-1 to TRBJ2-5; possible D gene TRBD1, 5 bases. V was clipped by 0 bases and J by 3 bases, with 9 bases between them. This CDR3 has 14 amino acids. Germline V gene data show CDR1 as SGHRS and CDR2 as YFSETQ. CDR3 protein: CASSLGQNKETQYF. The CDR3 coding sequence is TGCGCCAGCAGCTTGGGACAGAACAAAGAGACCCAGTACTTC.

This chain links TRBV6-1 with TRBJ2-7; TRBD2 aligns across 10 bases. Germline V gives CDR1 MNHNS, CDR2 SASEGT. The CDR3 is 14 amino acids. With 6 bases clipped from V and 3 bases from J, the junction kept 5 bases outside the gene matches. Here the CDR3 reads CASRLAGVNYEQYF. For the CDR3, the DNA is TGTGCCAGCAGGCTAGCGGGAGTTAACTACGAGCAGTACTTC.

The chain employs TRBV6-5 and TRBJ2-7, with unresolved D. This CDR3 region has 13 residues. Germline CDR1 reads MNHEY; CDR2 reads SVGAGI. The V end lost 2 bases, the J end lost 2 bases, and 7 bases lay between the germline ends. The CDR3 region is CASSYRSPYEQYF. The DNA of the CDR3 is TGTGCCAGCAGTTACAGGTCCCCCTACGAGCAGTACTTC.

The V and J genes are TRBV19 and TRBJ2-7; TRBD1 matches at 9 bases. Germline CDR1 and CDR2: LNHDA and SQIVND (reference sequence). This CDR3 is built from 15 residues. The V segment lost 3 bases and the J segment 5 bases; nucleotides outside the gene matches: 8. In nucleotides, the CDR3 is TGTGCCAGTAGTATTGACAGGGGGTCTCGGAACGAGCAGTACTTC. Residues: CASSIDRGSRNEQYF.

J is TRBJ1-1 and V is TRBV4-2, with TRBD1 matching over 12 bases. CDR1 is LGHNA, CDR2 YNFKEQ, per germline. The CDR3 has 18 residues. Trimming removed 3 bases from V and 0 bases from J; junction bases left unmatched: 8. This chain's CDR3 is CASSHVPGQGAMNTEAFF. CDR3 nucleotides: TGTGCCAGCAGCCATGTTCCGGGACAGGGGGCCATGAACACTGAAGCTTTCTTT.

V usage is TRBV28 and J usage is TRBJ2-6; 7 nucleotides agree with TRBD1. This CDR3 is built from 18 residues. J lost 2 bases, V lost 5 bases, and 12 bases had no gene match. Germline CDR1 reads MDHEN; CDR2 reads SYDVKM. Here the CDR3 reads CASSPIPYRGAGANVLTF. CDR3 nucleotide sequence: TGTGCCAGCAGTCCAATTCCATACAGGGGCGCTGGGGCCAACGTCCTGACTTTC.

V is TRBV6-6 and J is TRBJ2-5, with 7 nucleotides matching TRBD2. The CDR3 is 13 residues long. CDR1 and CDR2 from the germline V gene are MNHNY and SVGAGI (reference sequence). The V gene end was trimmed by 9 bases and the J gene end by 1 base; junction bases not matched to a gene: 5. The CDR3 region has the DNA TGTGCCAGTTCGCGGGGGACCCAAGAGACCCAGTACTTC. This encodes CASSRGTQETQYF.